This T cell receptor beta chain was sequenced during a study of CD8 T cells in ankylosing spondylitis. This clonotype was recorded at least ten times. No antigen is known for it. Study results and caveats: One TCR beta motif, made up of seven to nine highly homologous variants, appeared characteristic of ankylosing spondylitis blood.

Via MiXCR, TCRdb re-called the 5' RACE reads, giving one row per CDR3 protein. The data show approximately 300,000 distinct CDR3 sequences, approximately 8.2% seen once. This sequence originates from a male donor with ankylosing spondylitis. Sequenced: blood, either unsorted or a sorted T cell fraction (not recorded which).

The CDR3: CSARGAQVQETQYF. Written as DNA, the CDR3 is TGCAGTGCTAGAGGGGCACAGGTACAAGAGACCCAGTACTTC. The chain links TRBV20-1 to TRBJ2-5, with TRBD1 as a possible D gene (5 bases). The CDR3 runs to 14 residues. V was pared by 1 base and J by 2 bases, with 11 bases between. Germline V gene lookup returns CDR1 DFQATT and CDR2 SNEGSKA (reference sequence).